The text below deals with one TCR beta chain. Its target is not known. CDR1 and CDR2 (germline): SGHNT, YENEEA. The CDR3 runs 16 residues. J gave up 4 bases and V 5 bases, and 13 bases lay outside the gene matches. This sample was taken from a study of cytomegalovirus exposure and HLA in healthy donors. Primers included in the PCR were 60 Vbeta and 13 Jbeta primers. This table comes from immunoSEQ multiplex PCR, and its TCRdb copy is limited to in-frame clones, with some not included. The sample includes about 200,000 clones, 82% of them seen just once. Study observations and caveats: Only CMV serostatus was available as immune exposure information.

This TCR derives from a woman between 18 and 29 years old in good health and CMV-seronegative. The chain employs TRBV11-3 and TRBJ2-5; TRBD2 matches 7 bases. Sequencing was performed on PBMCs. CDR3 sequence (DNA): TGTGCCAGCAGCACCGAAGAGAGAGCGGGATTAGAGACCCAGTACTTC. Its protein product is CASSTEERAGLETQYF.